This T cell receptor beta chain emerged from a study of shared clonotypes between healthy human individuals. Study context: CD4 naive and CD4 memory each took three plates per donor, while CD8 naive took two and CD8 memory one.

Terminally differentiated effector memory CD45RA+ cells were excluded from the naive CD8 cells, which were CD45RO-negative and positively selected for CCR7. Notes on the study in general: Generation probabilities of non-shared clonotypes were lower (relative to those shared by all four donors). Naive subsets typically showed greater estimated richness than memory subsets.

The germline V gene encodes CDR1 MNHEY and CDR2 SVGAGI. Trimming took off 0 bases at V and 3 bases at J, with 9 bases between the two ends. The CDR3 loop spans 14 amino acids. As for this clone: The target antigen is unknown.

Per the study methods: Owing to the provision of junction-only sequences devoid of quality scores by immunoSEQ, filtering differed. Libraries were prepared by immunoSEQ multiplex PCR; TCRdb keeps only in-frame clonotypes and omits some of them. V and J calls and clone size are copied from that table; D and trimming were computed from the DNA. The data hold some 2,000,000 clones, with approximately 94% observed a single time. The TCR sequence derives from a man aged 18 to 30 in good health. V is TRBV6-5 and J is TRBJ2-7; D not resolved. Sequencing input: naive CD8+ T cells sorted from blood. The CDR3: CASSYSAGYYEQYF. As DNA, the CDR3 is TGTGCCAGCAGTTACTCAGCCGGTTACTACGAGCAGTACTTC.